This is a list of T cell receptor beta chains from one sample in a study of T cells in Graves' hyperthyroidism and ophthalmopathy. TCRdb ran MiXCR on the multiplex PCR reads and lists one entry per CDR3 protein. Among roughly 750,000 distinct CDR3 sequences listed, around 15% were seen once. The sequencing sample was made of blood. The receptors come from a man aged 18 to 29 with Graves' hyperthyroidism. Both conserved end residues are part of each CDR3. D genes are given only for firm matches. Rows give clone size only sometimes, using once, few, many, or a class for an expanded clone.

14,NA,TRBJ2-1,NA,TRBV7-9,CASSLEARSNEQFF,TGTGCCAGCAGCTTAGAGGCACGGAGCAATGAGCAGTTCTTC
14,NA,TRBJ1-2,NA,TRBV9,CASSVEQDNYGYTF,TGTGCCAGCAGCGTAGAACAGGACAACTATGGCTACACCTTC
14,NA,TRBJ1-6,NA,TRBV20-1,CSARIGTYNSPLHF,TGCAGTGCTAGGATTGGAACCTATAATTCACCCCTCCACTTT
13,NA,TRBJ2-5,few,TRBV20-1,CSAASGPQETQYF,TGCAGTGCCGCGTCAGGGCCCCAAGAGACCCAGTACTTC
15,TRBD2,TRBJ2-3,many,TRBV5-1,CASSLLAVLGDTQYF,TGCGCCAGCAGCTTACTAGCGGTCCTGGGAGATACGCAGTATTTT
14,NA,TRBJ1-1,many,TRBV5-1,CASSTGPQNTEAFF,TGCGCCAGCAGCACGGGACCCCAGAACACTGAAGCTTTCTTT
14,NA,TRBJ2-2,few,TRBV20-1,CSAAPGANTGELSF,TGCAGTGCGGCTCCAGGAGCAAACACCGGGGAGCTGTCTTTT
15,NA,TRBJ2-1,many,TRBV7-2,CASSLRALPWDEQFF,TGTGCCAGCAGCTTAAGGGCCCTCCCTTGGGATGAGCAGTTCTTC
15,TRBD1,TRBJ1-1,many,TRBV30,CAWSVTGAVNTEAFF,TGTGCCTGGAGTGTCACAGGGGCAGTGAACACTGAAGCTTTCTTT
13,NA,TRBJ2-7,few,TRBV19,CALVPGLPDEQYF,TGTGCCCTAGTGCCCGGGTTGCCTGACGAGCAGTACTTC
15,NA,TRBJ2-4,NA,TRBV13,CASSFAPGPKNIQYF,TGTGCCAGCAGCTTTGCCCCTGGGCCCAAAAACATTCAGTACTTC
13,NA,TRBJ2-7,many,TRBV6-1,CASRRGLSYEQYF,TGTGCCAGCAGACGGGGTTTGTCCTACGAGCAGTACTTC
12,NA,TRBJ1-2,NA,TRBV18,CASSPGTAGYTF,TGTGCCAGCTCACCCGGGACGGCTGGCTACACCTTC
13,TRBD1,TRBJ2-2,few,TRBV6-1,CAIRDSLAGELFF,TGTGCCATCCGGGACAGTCTGGCCGGGGAGCTGTTTTTT
15,NA,TRBJ2-4,many,TRBV12-3/TRBV12-4,CASSAAGALQNIQYF,TGTGCCAGCAGTGCAGCAGGGGCGTTGCAAAACATTCAGTACTTC
15,TRBD2,TRBJ2-1,few,TRBV24-1,CATRPAGSRYNEQFF,TGTGCCACCCGACCAGCGGGAAGTCGGTACAATGAGCAGTTCTTC
14,NA,TRBJ2-2,few,TRBV19,CASSKGYNTGELFF,TGTGCCAGTAGTAAGGGTTATAACACCGGGGAGCTGTTTTTT
14,NA,TRBJ1-6,many,TRBV2,CASREQGDGSPLHF,TGTGCCAGCAGAGAACAGGGAGACGGCTCACCCCTCCACTTT
16,TRBD2,TRBJ2-2,many,TRBV2,CASSGLAGVGHGELFF,TGTGCCAGCAGTGGACTAGCGGGAGTCGGTCACGGGGAGCTGTTTTTT
14,NA,TRBJ2-7,NA,TRBV9,CASSVAEGGYEQYF,TGTGCCAGCAGCGTAGCGGAAGGGGGCTACGAGCAGTACTTC
13,NA,TRBJ2-5,many,TRBV12-3/TRBV12-4,CASRIGRQETQYF,TGTGCCAGCAGAATTGGGCGGCAAGAGACCCAGTACTTC
16,TRBD2,TRBJ2-2,NA,TRBV24-1,CATSGLAGVHTGELFF,TGTGCCACCAGTGGACTAGCGGGAGTTCACACCGGGGAGCTGTTTTTT
17,NA,TRBJ1-2,few,TRBV7-9,CASRPNPLRARQDGYTF,TGTGCCAGCAGGCCTAATCCCCTCCGGGCCCGGCAAGATGGCTACACCTTC
15,NA,TRBJ1-1,many,TRBV28,CASSFIPGTGTEAFF,TGTGCCAGCAGTTTTATCCCGGGGACTGGTACTGAAGCTTTCTTT
12,NA,TRBJ2-5,few,TRBV2,CASSEVLETQYF,TGTGCCAGCAGTGAAGTTCTAGAGACCCAGTACTTC
17,NA,TRBJ2-1,NA,TRBV24-1,CATSARGYESSYNEQFF,TGTGCCACCAGTGCACGGGGATATGAAAGCTCCTACAATGAGCAGTTCTTC
16,TRBD2,TRBJ2-7,many,TRBV12-3/TRBV12-4,CASSPRTSGSNHEQYF,TGTGCCAGCAGTCCCCGGACTAGCGGGAGTAACCACGAGCAGTACTTC
14,NA,TRBJ2-1,NA,TRBV30,CAWSEQGLYNEQFF,TGTGCCTGGAGTGAGCAGGGGCTATACAATGAGCAGTTCTTC
15,NA,TRBJ1-5,NA,TRBV18,CASSLQGMSNQPQHF,TGTGCCAGCTCGTTACAGGGTATGAGCAATCAGCCCCAGCATTTT
19,NA,TRBJ1-2,many,TRBV27,CASSSGGGRGGLWNYGYTF,TGTGCCAGCAGTTCCGGAGGGGGACGGGGTGGGTTATGGAACTATGGCTACACCTTC